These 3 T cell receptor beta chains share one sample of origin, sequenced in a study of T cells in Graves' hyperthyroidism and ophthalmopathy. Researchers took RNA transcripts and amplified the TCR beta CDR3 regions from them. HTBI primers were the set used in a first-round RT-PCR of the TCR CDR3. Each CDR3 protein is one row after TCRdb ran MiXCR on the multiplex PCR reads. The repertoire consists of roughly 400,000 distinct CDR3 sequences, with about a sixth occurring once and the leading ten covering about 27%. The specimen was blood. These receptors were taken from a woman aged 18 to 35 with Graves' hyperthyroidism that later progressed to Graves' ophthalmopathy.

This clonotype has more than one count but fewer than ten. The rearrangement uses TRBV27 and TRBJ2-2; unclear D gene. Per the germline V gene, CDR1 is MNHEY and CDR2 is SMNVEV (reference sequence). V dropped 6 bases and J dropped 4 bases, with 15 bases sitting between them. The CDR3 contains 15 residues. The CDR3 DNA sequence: TGTGCCAGCAGCATAGAGTTAGGAACCACCGGGGAGCTGTTTTTT. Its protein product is CASSIELGTTGELFF.

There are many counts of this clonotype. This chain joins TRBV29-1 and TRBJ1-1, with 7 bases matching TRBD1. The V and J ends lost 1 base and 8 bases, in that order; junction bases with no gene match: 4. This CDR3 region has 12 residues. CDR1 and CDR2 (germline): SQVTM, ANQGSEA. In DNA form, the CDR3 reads TGCAGCGTTGAAGGCAACAGGGGCGAAGCTTTCTTT. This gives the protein CSVEGNRGEAFF.

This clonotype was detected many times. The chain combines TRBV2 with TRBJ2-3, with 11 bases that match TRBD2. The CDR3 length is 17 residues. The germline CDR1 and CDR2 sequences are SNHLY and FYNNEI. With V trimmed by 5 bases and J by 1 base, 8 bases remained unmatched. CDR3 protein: CASSTSGSWGGTDTQYF. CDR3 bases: TGTGCCAGCAGTACTAGCGGGAGTTGGGGCGGCACAGATACGCAGTATTTT.